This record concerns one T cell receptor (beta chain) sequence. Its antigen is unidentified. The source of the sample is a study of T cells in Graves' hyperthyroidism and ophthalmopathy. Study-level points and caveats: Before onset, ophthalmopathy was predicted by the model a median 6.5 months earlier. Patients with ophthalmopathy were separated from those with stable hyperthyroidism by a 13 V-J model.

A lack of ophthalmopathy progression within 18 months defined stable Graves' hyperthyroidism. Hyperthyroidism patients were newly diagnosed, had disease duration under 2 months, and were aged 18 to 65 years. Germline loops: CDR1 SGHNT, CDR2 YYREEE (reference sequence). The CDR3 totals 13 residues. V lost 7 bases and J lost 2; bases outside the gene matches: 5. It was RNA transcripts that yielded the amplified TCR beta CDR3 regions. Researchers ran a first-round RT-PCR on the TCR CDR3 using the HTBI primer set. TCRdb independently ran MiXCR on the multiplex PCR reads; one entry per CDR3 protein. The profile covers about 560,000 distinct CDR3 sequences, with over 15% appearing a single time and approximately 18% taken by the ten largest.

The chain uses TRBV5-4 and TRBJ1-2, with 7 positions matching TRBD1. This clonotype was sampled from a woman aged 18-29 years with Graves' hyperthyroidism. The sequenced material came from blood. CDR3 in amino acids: CASGWGQNYGYTF. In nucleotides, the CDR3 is TGTGCCAGCGGCTGGGGACAGAACTATGGCTACACCTTC.